This T cell receptor (beta chain) was recovered during a study of identical twins. This clonotype has only a few counts. Its antigen is not identified. The CDR3 is 14 residues long. The V end lost 0 bases, the J end lost 4 bases, and 8 bases lay between the germline ends. Germline values: CDR1 SGDLS, CDR2 YYNGEE. cDNA molecules carried unique molecular identifiers, and template switching added a universal primer site. MiXCR, applied by TCRdb to the 5' RACE reads, yields one record per CDR3 protein. The table shows around 100,000 distinct CDR3 sequences, with 5.9% occurring only once. Regarding the study as a whole: While abundant cord blood beta clonotypes carried fewer insertions, memory repertoires showed no such pattern. Twins showed weaker excess sharing in their beta out-of-frame sequences. Models, which agreed with sharing between unrelated individuals, nonetheless underestimated the out-of-frame TCR alpha sharing seen in monozygotic twins.

The TCR comes from a woman in her 50s in good health. This chain uses TRBV9 with TRBJ2-4, with D possibly matching TRBD1 (5 bases). Sample: memory T cells sorted from blood. The CDR3 region is CASSVAPGKNIQYF. DNA for the CDR3: TGTGCCAGCAGCGTAGCTCCAGGGAAAAACATTCAGTACTTC.